This TCR beta chain is drawn from a study of tumor-infiltrating lymphocytes in oesophageal squamous cell carcinoma. TCRdb processed the PCR reads anew with MiXCR; each CDR3 protein has one entry. This table holds roughly 21,000 distinct CDR3 sequences, roughly two fifths found once. Germline V gene lookup returns CDR1 SGHNT and CDR2 YENEEA. This CDR3 has 13 residues. The sequencing sample was made of esophageal tumor tissue. The sequence derives from a male donor with esophageal squamous cell carcinoma. V gene TRBV11-3 combines with J gene TRBJ2-5; possibly TRBD1 for D (5 bases). Gene TRBJ2-1 matches the end of the DNA better, so the J call may be wrong. The CDR3 is CASSKTGHNEQFF. The CDR3 bases are TGTGCCAGCAGCAAAACAGGACACAATGAGCAGTTCTTC.